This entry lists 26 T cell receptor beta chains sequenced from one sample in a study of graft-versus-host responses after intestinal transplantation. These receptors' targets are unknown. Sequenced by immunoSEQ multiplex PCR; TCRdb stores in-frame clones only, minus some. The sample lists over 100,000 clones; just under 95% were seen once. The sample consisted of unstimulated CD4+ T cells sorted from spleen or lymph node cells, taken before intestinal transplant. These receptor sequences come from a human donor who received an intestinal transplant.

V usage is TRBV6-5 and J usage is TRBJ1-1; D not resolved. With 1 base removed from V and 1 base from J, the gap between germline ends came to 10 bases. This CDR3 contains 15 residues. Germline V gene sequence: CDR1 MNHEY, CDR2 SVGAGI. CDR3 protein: CASSYWGATNTEAFF. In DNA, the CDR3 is TGTGCCAGCAGTTACTGGGGAGCGACGAACACTGAAGCTTTCTTT.

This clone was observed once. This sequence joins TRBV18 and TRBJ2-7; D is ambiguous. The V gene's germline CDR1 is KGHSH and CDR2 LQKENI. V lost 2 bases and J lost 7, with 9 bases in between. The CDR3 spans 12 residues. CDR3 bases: TGTGCCAGCTCACCATGGCTTGAGGAGCAGTACTTC. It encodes CASSPWLEEQYF.

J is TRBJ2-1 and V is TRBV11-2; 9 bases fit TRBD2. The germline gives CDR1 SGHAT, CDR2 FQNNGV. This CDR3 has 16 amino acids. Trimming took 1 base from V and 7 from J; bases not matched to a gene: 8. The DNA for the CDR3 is TGTGCCAGCAGCTTAGTCGGCGGGAGGGGTGTAAATGAGCAGTTCTTC. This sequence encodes CASSLVGGRGVNEQFF.

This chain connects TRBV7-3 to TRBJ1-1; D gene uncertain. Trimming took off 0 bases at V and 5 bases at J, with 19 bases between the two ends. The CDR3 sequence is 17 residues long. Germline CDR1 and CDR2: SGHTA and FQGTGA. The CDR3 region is CASSLTRARSGDTEAFF. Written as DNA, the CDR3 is TGTGCCAGCAGCTTAACCCGTGCCAGGTCCGGAGATACTGAAGCTTTCTTT.

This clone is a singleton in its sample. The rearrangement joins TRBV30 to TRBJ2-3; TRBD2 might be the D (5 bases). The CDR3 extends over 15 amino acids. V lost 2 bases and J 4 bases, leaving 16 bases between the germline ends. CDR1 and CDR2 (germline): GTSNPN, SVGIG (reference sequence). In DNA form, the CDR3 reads TGTGCCTGGAGTCTGCGCCGGCGGAGGTCAGATACGCAGTATTTT. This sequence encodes CAWSLRRRRSDTQYF.

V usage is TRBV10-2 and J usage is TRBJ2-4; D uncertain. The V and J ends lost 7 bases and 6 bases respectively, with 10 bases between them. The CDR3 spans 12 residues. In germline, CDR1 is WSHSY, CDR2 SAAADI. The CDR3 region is CASTNSLNIQYF. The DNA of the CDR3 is TGCGCCAGCACTAACTCCCTAAACATTCAGTACTTC.

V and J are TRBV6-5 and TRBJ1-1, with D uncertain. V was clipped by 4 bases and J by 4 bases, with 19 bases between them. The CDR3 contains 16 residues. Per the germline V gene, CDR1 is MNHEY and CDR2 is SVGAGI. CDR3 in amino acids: CASSFYSAILGTEAFF. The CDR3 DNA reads TGTGCCAGCAGTTTTTATAGCGCGATACTAGGCACTGAAGCTTTCTTT.

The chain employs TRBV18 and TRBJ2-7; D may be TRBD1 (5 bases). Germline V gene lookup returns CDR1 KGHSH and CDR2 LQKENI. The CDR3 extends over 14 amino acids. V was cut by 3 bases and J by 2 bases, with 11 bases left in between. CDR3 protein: CASSPPQGPYEQYF. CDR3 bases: TGTGCCAGCTCACCCCCTCAGGGCCCCTACGAGCAGTACTTC.

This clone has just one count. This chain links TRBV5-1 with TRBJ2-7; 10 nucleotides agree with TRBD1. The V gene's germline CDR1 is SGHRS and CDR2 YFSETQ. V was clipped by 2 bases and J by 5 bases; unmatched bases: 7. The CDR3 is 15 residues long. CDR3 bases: TGCGCCAGCAGCTTAAAGACAGGGGGCCTCAACGAGCAGTACTTC. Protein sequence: CASSLKTGGLNEQYF.

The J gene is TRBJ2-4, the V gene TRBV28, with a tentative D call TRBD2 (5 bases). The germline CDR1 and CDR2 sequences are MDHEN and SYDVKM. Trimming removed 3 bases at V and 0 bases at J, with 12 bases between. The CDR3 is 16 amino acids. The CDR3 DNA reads TGTGCCAGCAGTTTCACTGGACTTTTAGCCAAAAACATTCAGTACTTC. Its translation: CASSFTGLLAKNIQYF.

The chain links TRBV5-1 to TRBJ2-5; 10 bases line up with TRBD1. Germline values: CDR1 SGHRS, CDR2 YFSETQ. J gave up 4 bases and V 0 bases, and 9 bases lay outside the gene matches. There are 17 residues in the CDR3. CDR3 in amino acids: CASSLDHRDRGGETQYF. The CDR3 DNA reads TGCGCCAGCAGCTTGGATCACAGGGACAGGGGAGGAGAGACCCAGTACTTC.

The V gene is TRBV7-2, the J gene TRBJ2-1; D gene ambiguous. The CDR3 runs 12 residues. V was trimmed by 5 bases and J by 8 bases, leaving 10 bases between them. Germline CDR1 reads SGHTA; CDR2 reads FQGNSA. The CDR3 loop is CASSRYADEQFF. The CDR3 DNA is TGTGCCAGCAGCCGCTACGCGGATGAGCAGTTCTTC.

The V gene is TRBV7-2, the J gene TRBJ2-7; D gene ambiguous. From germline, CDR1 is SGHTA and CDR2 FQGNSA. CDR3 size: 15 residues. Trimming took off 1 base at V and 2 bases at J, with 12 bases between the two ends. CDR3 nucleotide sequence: TGTGCCAGCAGCTTAGACTTTCTACCCCCCTACGAGCAGTACTTC. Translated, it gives CASSLDFLPPYEQYF. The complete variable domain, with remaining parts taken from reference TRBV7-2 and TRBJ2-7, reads GAGVSQSPSNKVTEKGKDVELRCDPISGHTALYWYRQSLGQGLEFLIYFQGNSAPDKSGLPSDRFSAERTGGSVSTLTIQRTQQEDSAVYLCASSLDFLPPYEQYFGPGTRLTVT.

The CDR3 loop is CASRPGPARDTQYF. The DNA of the CDR3 is TGTGCCAGCAGACCCGGTCCGGCCCGAGACACGCAGTATTTT. The chain carries TRBV2 and TRBJ2-3, with unresolved D. V lost 6 bases and J 9 bases, leaving 19 bases between the germline ends. Germline V gene lookup returns CDR1 SNHLY and CDR2 FYNNEI. The CDR3 covers 14 residues.

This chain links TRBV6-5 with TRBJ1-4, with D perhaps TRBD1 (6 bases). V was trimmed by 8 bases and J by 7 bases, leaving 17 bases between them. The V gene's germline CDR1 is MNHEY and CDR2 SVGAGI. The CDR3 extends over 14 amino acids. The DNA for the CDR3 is TGTGCCAGCCGGGGTGGGGGGCACGGTGAAAAACTGTTTTTT. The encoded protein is CASRGGGHGEKLFF.

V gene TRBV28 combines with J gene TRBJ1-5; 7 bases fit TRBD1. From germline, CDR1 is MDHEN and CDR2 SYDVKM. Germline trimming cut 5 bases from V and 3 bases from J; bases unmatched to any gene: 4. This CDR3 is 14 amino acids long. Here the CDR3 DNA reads TGTGCCAGCAGTCCGGGACAGCTCAATCAGCCCCAGCATTTT. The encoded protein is CASSPGQLNQPQHF. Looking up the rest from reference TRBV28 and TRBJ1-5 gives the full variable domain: DVKVTQSSRYLVKRTGEKVFLECVQDMDHENMFWYRQDPGLGLRLIYFSYDVKMKEKGDIPEGYSVSREKKERFSLILESASTNQTSMYLCASSPGQLNQPQHFGDGTRLSIL.

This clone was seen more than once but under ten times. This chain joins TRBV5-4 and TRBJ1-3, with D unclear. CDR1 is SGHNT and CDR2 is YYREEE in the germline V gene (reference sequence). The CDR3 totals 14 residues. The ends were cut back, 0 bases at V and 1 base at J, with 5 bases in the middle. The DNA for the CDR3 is TGTGCCAGCAGCTTGGTAGGGTCTGGAAACACCATATATTTT. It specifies CASSLVGSGNTIYF.

Written as DNA, the CDR3 is TGTGCCAGCAGCTCTGACAGTTTAGGGGGTTACGAGCAGTACTTC. It is translated as CASSSDSLGGYEQYF. V and J are TRBV5-4 and TRBJ2-7, with D perhaps TRBD1 (6 bases). Germline lookup yields CDR1 SGHNT and CDR2 YYREEE (reference sequence). V was cut by 3 bases and J by 4 bases, with 17 bases left in between. The CDR3 extends over 15 amino acids.

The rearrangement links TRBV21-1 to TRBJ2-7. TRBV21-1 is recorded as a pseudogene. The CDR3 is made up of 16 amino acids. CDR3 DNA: TGTGCCAGCAGCAAAGGCCAAGCCCAGCTCTGTGGCGAGCAGTACTTC. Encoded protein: CASSKGQAQLCGEQYF.

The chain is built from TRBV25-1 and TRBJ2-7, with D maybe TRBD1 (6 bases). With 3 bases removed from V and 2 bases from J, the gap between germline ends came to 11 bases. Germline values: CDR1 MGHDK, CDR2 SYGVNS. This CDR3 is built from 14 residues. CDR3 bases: TGTGCCAGCAGTGATCCCAGGGGAACCTACGAGCAGTACTTC. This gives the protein CASSDPRGTYEQYF.

The CDR3: CASRSGTVSYEQYF. CDR3 coding DNA: TGTGCCAGCAGATCCGGGACAGTCTCCTACGAGCAGTACTTC. The chain is built from TRBV11-1 and TRBJ2-7, with TRBD1 matching 7 bases. V was clipped by 6 bases and J by 0 bases; unmatched bases: 5. This CDR3 is built from 14 residues. Germline CDR1 is SGHAT and CDR2 is FQDESV (reference sequence).

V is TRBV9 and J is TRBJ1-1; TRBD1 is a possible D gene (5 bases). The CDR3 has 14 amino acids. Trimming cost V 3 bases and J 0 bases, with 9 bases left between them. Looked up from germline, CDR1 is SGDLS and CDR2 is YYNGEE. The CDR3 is CASSGGLMNTEAFF. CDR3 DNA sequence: TGTGCCAGCAGCGGGGGACTAATGAACACTGAAGCTTTCTTT. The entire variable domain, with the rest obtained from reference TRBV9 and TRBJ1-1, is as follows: DSGVTQTPKHLITATGQRVTLRCSPRSGDLSVYWYQQSLDQGLQFLIQYYNGEERAKGNILERFSAQQFPDLHSELNLSSLELGDSALYFCASSGGLMNTEAFFGQGTRLTVV.

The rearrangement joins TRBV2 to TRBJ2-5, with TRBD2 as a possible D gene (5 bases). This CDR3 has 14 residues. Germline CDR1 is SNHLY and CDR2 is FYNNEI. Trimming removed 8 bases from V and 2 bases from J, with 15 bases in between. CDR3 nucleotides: TGTGCCAGCCGGGGAGAGGTTTCACAAGAGACCCAGTACTTC. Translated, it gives CASRGEVSQETQYF.

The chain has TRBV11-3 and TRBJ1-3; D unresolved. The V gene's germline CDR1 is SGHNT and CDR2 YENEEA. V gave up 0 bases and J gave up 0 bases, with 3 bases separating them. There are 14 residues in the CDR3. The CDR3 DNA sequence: TGTGCCAGCAGCTTAGAGAGCTCTGGAAACACCATATATTTT. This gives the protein CASSLESSGNTIYF.

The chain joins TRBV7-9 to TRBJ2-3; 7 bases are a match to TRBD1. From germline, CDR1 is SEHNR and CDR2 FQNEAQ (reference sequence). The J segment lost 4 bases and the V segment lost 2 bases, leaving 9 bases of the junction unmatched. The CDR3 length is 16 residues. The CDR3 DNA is TGTGCCAGCAGCTTACTAGGACAGGCGGTTTCAGATACGCAGTATTTT. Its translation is CASSLLGQAVSDTQYF.

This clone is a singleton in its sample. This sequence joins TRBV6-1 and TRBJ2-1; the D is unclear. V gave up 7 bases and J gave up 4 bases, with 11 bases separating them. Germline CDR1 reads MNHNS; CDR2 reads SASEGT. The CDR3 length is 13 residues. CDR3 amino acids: CASKVVDYNEQFF. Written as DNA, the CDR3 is TGTGCCAGCAAGGTCGTCGATTACAATGAGCAGTTCTTC.